Listed below are T cell receptor beta chains from one sample, sequenced in a study of metastatic and nonmetastatic thyroid tumors. TCRdb re-analyzed the PCR reads using MiXCR. Among more than 20,000 clones listed, approximately 11% were seen once. The source material was blood. Receptors were obtained from a female donor with papillary thyroid cancer or a benign thyroid nodule (not recorded which). Some clones in this sample may be carry-over from other donors' samples. The conserved cysteine and the conserved F or W are not part of the CDR3 here.

CDR3aa: ASSLDRLAYTQY
v_gene: TRBV13

CDR3aa: ASSEELSGYPVGNEQF
v_gene: TRBV6-1

CDR3aa: ASSPQGGGNQPQH
v_gene: TRBV18

CDR3aa: ASSTLQGWDTQY
v_gene: TRBV19

CDR3aa: ASRSGTANQPQH
v_gene: TRBV19

CDR3aa: ASSLTGGLNGYT
v_gene: TRBV5-4

CDR3aa: ATGGGGGTNSNQPQH
v_gene: TRBV24-1

CDR3aa: ASSPRSGGYNEQF
v_gene: TRBV7-3

CDR3aa: ASSPPGLSAEQF
v_gene: TRBV28

CDR3aa: ASSALRDNPYGQY
v_gene: TRBV28

CDR3aa: ASSKQVAISDTQY
v_gene: TRBV6-2/TRBV6-3

CDR3aa: ASSVTSGEQY
v_gene: TRBV7-9

CDR3aa: ASSRGTGEVGEQY
v_gene: TRBV18

CDR3aa: ASRTLAGDKDEQF
v_gene: TRBV27

CDR3aa: ASSFESTDTQY
v_gene: TRBV7-6

CDR3aa: ASSFARGYSNSPLH
v_gene: TRBV28

CDR3aa: ATSDSLSGSSYNEQF
v_gene: TRBV24-1

CDR3aa: ASSVSTPPSTDTQY
v_gene: TRBV9

CDR3aa: ASSLSGNGNTIY
v_gene: TRBV11-2

CDR3aa: ASSCSPRGTGELF
v_gene: TRBV6-9

CDR3aa: ASSPGWADTQY
v_gene: TRBV12-3/TRBV12-4

CDR3aa: ASSLYRVPYEQY
v_gene: TRBV28

CDR3aa: ASSFEGELGQY
v_gene: TRBV5-1

CDR3aa: ASSTGLVGRDEQF
v_gene: TRBV5-1

CDR3aa: ASSHPQGLAGNNEQF
v_gene: TRBV14

CDR3aa: ASSLLAGGNTGELF
v_gene: TRBV12-3/TRBV12-4

CDR3aa: ASSPGNRETQY
v_gene: TRBV18

CDR3aa: ASNGLAGGETQY
v_gene: TRBV6-1

CDR3aa: ASSEAGTVEAF
v_gene: TRBV6-1

CDR3aa: AISEWGASGNQPLH
v_gene: TRBV10-3

CDR3aa: ASSPPRDYLFEQY
v_gene: TRBV28

CDR3aa: ASSDQGIYEQY
v_gene: TRBV2

CDR3aa: ASSPGQALHTEAF
v_gene: TRBV7-9

CDR3aa: ASSWGLAGVHEQF
v_gene: TRBV13

CDR3aa: SAPRLLGLAGGNTDTQY
v_gene: TRBV20-1

CDR3aa: SASSGGEGTGANVLT
v_gene: TRBV20-1

CDR3aa: ASRGQTKVETADTQY
v_gene: TRBV19

CDR3aa: ASSFGTGDDEQF
v_gene: TRBV12-3/TRBV12-4

CDR3aa: ASSEDPNTGELF
v_gene: TRBV4-3

CDR3aa: AWSVLGGTGTEAF
v_gene: TRBV30

CDR3aa: SASGKVTGELF
v_gene: TRBV20-1

CDR3aa: AISVRGLNTEAL
v_gene: TRBV28

CDR3aa: ASSRTIDRNQETQY
v_gene: TRBV2

CDR3aa: ASSPCRSSNEKLF
v_gene: TRBV28

CDR3aa: SASDDSLYEQY
v_gene: TRBV20-1

CDR3aa: SASPYQGQKTETQY
v_gene: TRBV20-1

CDR3aa: ASSHRSGSDTQY
v_gene: TRBV3-1

CDR3aa: ASSQIGKQY
v_gene: TRBV14

CDR3aa: ASSSTGRGTYEQY
v_gene: TRBV7-8

CDR3aa: ATSATGNNYGYT
v_gene: TRBV15

CDR3aa: ASSRLSGSSSYEQY
v_gene: TRBV18

CDR3aa: ASSVTSVTGELF
v_gene: TRBV9

CDR3aa: ASSRLASNEQF
v_gene: TRBV18

CDR3aa: IGLVQWSHH
v_gene: TRBV29-1

CDR3aa: ASSSGTRRLAGVDEQF
v_gene: TRBV28

CDR3aa: SASSGARLQQY
v_gene: TRBV20-1

CDR3aa: ASSDGRKTSTDTQY
v_gene: TRBV19

CDR3aa: ASSLFRLAGLEETQY
v_gene: TRBV11-2

CDR3aa: ASSQGGLVPYEQY
v_gene: TRBV6-1